This T cell receptor beta chain was identified in a study of stem cell transplantation in POMP-related autoinflammatory disease (dated by TCRdb to about 2021). A note on the overall study: According to the study's hypothesis, the TRB repertoire gets skewed because defective thymoproteasomes impair MHC class I-dependent CD8+ T-cell differentiation and positive selection. Prior to transplant, the patients had CD4+ naive T-cell skewing, low CD8+ T-cell proportions, and decreased T-cell cytokine secretion. After transplant, 100% donor engraftment of neutrophils and platelets through one year was shown by DNA chimerism analysis. High-throughput TRB sequencing assessed how POMP deficiency affects T-cell receptor beta repertoire diversity and CDR3 characteristics.

The protocol used for the library was the immunoSEQ multiplex PCR assay. The authors processed their data as follows. Shannon entropy, which takes clonal size distribution into account, was used to quantify repertoire diversity. The Gini-Simpson index (Simpson_1-D) was used to measure inequality in clonotype distribution. In its TCRdb copy, this immuneACCESS table keeps in-frame sequences only and misses some clones. Where compared with another copy, unresolved V genes explain less than half of these, and the others have no known cause. V and J calls and clone size are given by that table; D and trimming were obtained from the DNA. Counted in this sample were some 68,000 clones; under 95% of them appeared once. Of the sample, 0.55% to 0.85% is held by the ten largest clones. In regard to this clone: What antigen it recognizes has not been identified. There are no base qualities to consult, and no much larger clone falls within one base.

The meaning of the sample's time point label: after hematopoietic stem cell transplant. PRAID featured prominent immunodeficiency alongside autoinflammation. Prior to TRB sequencing, T-cell subsets (conventional T cells, CD8+ T cells, regulatory T cells, T follicular helper cells) were sorted. What the research found in general, with its limitations: Across all analyzed T-cell subsets, PRAID patients tended toward lower TRB diversity and higher clonality. The number of unique TRB V-J gene pairings was restricted in PRAID patients. Statistical significance for the trend toward lower diversity and increased clonality in PRAID patients was reached only for regulatory T cells.

CDR1 and CDR2 were assigned from the germline V gene as MNHEY and SVGAGI. V lost 8 bases and J lost 4 bases, and the count of bases not matched to a germline gene is 3. The CDR3 spans 14 residues, from the cysteine through the phenylalanine. Only the CDR3 part of the read is kept: 42 bases, read in frame from the first base. The rearranged chain carries TRBV6-5 and TRBJ2-2, with 11 junctional bases fitting TRBD1. The specimen was CD4+ T cells from PBMCs, collected after stem cell transplantation. This TCR was recovered from a human patient with POMP-related autoinflammation and immune dysregulation (PRAID). In patients who had a transplant, some T cells may come from the graft donor. The CDR3 amino acid sequence is: CASLDRGLTGELFF. The DNA is TGTGCCAGCCTGGACAGGGGGCTCACCGGGGAGCTGTTTTTT.